The sequence of this T cell receptor beta chain was determined in a study of blood T cells in healthy people across ages. Points on this clonotype: Antigen: not known.

Primers used in a second PCR of about 7 to 11 cycles were a sample-barcoded 5' primer and a J-beta primer mix. TCRdb reanalysed the 5' RACE reads using MiXCR and keeps one entry per CDR3 protein. The data contain about a million distinct CDR3 sequences, roughly two fifths of them singletons. Study-wide results and caveats: Diversity estimated from one million T cells was considered an underestimate. Unknown CMV status may confound age-related changes in expanded clones. Greater diversity and more naive CD4+ cells were seen in long-lived donors than in aged donors.

The sample consisted of blood. This clonotype originated in a young man in good health.

CDR3 sequence: CASRGGSYNSPLHF. The CDR3, as DNA: TGTGCCAGCAGGGGCGGTTCCTATAATTCACCCCTCCACTTT. The J gene is TRBJ1-6, the V gene TRBV12-3 or TRBV12-4; the D is unclear. V gave up 6 bases and J gave up 1 base, with 7 bases separating them. CDR3 length: 14 residues.